Below are 8 T cell receptor beta chains sequenced from a single sample in a study of cytomegalovirus exposure and HLA in healthy donors. Vbeta (60) and Jbeta (13) primers were used in the PCR. Some clones are missing from TCRdb's copy, which holds only in-frame ones; the method was immunoSEQ multiplex PCR. Its table lists roughly 80,000 clones. Sequences were obtained from PBMCs. The origin of the receptors is a man between 45 and 60 years old in good health and CMV-seronegative.

J is TRBJ1-5 and V is TRBV4-1, with 7 bases matching TRBD1. CDR1 MGHRA and CDR2 YSYEKL come from the germline V gene. V lost 5 bases and J lost 4; bases outside the gene matches: 8. The CDR3 sequence is 15 residues long. The CDR3 sequence: CASSYLQGRNQPQHF. In nucleotides, the CDR3 is TGCGCCAGCAGCTATTTACAGGGGAGAAATCAGCCCCAGCATTTT.

V usage is TRBV9 and J usage is TRBJ2-7, with D perhaps matching TRBD2 (7 bases). Germline values: CDR1 SGDLS, CDR2 YYNGEE. The CDR3 covers 16 residues. Trimming shortened V by 0 bases and J by 5 bases, and 18 bases separated the two germline ends. In DNA, the CDR3 is TGTGCCAGCAGCGTAGGCGGTGGACGAGGGGGGGACGAGCAGTACTTC. It is translated as CASSVGGGRGGDEQYF. The full variable domain, in which reference TRBV9 and TRBJ2-7 provide the parts outside the CDR3, is DSGVTQTPKHLITATGQRVTLRCSPRSGDLSVYWYQQSLDQGLQFLIQYYNGEERAKGNILERFSAQQFPDLHSELNLSSLELGDSALYFCASSVGGGRGGDEQYFGPGTRLTVT.

As DNA, the CDR3 is TGTGCCAGCTCACGGGGGAGGGCCCCAGATACGCAGTATTTT. Its translation is CASSRGRAPDTQYF. This sequence joins TRBV18 and TRBJ2-3; TRBD2 matches at 7 bases. V trimming: 4 bases; J trimming: 4 bases; junction bases outside the gene matches: 5. Germline CDR1 reads KGHSH; CDR2 reads LQKENI. The CDR3 is 14 amino acids.

The chain recombines TRBV19 with TRBJ2-3; D is perhaps TRBD2 (5 bases). The CDR3 totals 15 residues. Per germline, CDR1 LNHDA and CDR2 SQIVND (reference sequence). Trimming left V 3 bases short and J 8 bases short, with 18 bases between. CDR3 in DNA: TGTGCCAGTAGTATCAACCTAGCCTCGTTGGTTACGCAGTATTTT. Encoded protein: CASSINLASLVTQYF.

The rearrangement uses TRBV19 and TRBJ1-2; D is perhaps TRBD1 (5 bases). Trimming cost V 3 bases and J 2 bases, with 13 bases left between them. CDR1 and CDR2 from the germline V gene are LNHDA and SQIVND (reference sequence). This CDR3 contains 15 residues. CDR3 nucleotides: TGTGCCAGTAGTATCATCTCCAGGGTAAACTATGGCTACACCTTC. Translating gives CASSIISRVNYGYTF.

This chain links TRBV6-6 with TRBJ2-7, with D maybe TRBD2 (5 bases). Germline V gives CDR1 MNHNY, CDR2 SVGAGI (reference sequence). V was shortened by 4 bases and J by 6 bases, with 7 bases between the two germline ends. The CDR3 loop spans 11 amino acids. The CDR3 DNA follows: TGTGCCAGCAGTTTTGAGGGCGAGCAGTACTTC. It specifies CASSFEGEQYF.

The genes are TRBV5-6 and TRBJ1-6, with no clear D. V lost 4 bases, J lost 1 base, and 9 bases lay in between. This CDR3 is built from 15 residues. Germline CDR1 is SGHDT and CDR2 is YYEEEE. CDR3 amino acids: CASSQRGSYNSPLHF. CDR3 DNA: TGTGCCAGCAGCCAGCGTGGATCCTATAATTCACCCCTCCACTTT.

The genes are TRBV6-5 and TRBJ1-1, with TRBD1 matching over 7 bases. V lost 0 bases and J lost 1; bases outside the gene matches: 2. Germline lookup yields CDR1 MNHEY and CDR2 SVGAGI. CDR3 size: 15 residues. This CDR3 is CASSYSNRGNTEAFF. In DNA form, the CDR3 reads TGTGCCAGCAGTTACTCAAACAGGGGGAACACTGAAGCTTTCTTT.